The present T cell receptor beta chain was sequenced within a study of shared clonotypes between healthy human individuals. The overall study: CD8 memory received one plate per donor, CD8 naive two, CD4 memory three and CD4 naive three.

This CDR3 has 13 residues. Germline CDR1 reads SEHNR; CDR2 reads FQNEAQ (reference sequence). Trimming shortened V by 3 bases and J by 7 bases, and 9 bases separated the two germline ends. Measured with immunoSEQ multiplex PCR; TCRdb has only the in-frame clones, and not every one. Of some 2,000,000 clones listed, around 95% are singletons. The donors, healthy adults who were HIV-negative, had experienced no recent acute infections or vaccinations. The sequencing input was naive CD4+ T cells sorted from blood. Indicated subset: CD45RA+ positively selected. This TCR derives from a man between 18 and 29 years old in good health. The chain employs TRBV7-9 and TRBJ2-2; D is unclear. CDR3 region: CASSFRGFGELFF. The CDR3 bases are TGTGCCAGCAGCTTTAGAGGATTCGGGGAGCTGTTTTTT.